This T cell receptor beta chain was identified during a study of T cell changes during pregnancy in multiple sclerosis. From germline, CDR1 is LNHDA and CDR2 SQIVND (reference sequence). The ends were cut back, 7 bases at V and 0 bases at J, with 13 bases in the middle. The CDR3 runs 15 residues. Method: immunoSEQ multiplex PCR; TCRdb's copy keeps in-frame clones and lacks some. The repertoire holds more than 8,000 clones, with 87% as singletons. The sequenced sample was CD8+ T cells from peripheral blood mononuclear cells, obtained in the first trimester of pregnancy. The receptor's source is a female donor in good health, enrolled as a control in a pregnancy study. The rearrangement joins TRBV19 to TRBJ2-1, with D perhaps matching TRBD2 (5 bases). CDR3 DNA sequence: TGTGCCAGTAACTCGGGAACTAGCTCCTACAATGAGCAGTTCTTC. Encoded protein: CASNSGTSSYNEQFF.